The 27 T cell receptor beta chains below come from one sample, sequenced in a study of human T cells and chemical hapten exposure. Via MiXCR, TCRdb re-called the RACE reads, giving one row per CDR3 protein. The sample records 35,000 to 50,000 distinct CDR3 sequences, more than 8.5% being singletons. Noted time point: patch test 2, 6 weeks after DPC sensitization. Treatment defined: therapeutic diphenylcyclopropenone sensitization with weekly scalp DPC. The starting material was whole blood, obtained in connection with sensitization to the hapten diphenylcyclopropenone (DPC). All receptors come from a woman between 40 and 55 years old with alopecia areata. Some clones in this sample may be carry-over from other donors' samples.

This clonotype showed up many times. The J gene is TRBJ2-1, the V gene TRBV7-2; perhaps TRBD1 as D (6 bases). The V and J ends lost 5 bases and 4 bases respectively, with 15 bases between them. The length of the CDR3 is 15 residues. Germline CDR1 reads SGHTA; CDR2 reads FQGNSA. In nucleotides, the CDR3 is TGTGCCAGCAGCCTGATAGGGACAACTTACAATGAGCAGTTCTTC. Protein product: CASSLIGTTYNEQFF.

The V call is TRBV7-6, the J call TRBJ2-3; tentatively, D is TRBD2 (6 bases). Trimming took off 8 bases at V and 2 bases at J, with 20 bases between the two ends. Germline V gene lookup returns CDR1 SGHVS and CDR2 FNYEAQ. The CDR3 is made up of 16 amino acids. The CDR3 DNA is TGTGCCAGCGCTCACAACTTAGCGGCTTACACAGATACGCAGTATTTT. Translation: CASAHNLAAYTDTQYF.

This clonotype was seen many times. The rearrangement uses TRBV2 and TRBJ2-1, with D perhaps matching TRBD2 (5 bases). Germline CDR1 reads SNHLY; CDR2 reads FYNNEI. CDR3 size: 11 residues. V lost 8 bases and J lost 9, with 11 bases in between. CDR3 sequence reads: CASLLAVEQFF. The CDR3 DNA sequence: TGTGCCAGCCTCCTAGCAGTTGAGCAGTTCTTC.

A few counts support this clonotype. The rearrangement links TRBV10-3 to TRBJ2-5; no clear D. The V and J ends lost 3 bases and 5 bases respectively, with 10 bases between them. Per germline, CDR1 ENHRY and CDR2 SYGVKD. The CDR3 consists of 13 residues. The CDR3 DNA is TGTGCCATCAGTGACGCCCTCCCGGAGACCCAGTACTTC. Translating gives CAISDALPETQYF.

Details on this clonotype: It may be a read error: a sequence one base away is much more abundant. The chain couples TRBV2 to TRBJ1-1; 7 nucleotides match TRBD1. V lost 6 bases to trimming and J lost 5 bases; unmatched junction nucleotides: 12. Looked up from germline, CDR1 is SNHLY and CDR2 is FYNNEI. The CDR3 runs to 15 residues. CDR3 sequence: CASRPGGGGGTEAFF. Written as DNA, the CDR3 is TGTGCCAGCAGGCCCGGAGGGGGCGGAGGAACTGAAGCTTTCTTT.

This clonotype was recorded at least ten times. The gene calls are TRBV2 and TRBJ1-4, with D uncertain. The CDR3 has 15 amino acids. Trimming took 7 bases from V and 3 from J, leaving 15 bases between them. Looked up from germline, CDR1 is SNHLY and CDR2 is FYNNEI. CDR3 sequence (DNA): TGTGCCAGCAAGGGAACCGGGCCCCCTAATGAAAAACTGTTTTTT. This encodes CASKGTGPPNEKLFF.

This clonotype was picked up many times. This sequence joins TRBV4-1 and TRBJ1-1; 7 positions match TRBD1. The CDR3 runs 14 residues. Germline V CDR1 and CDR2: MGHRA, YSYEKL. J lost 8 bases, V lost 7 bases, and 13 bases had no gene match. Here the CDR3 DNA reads TGCGCCAGCACCCACCCGGGACAGCCAAAAGAAGCTTTCTTT. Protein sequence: CASTHPGQPKEAFF.

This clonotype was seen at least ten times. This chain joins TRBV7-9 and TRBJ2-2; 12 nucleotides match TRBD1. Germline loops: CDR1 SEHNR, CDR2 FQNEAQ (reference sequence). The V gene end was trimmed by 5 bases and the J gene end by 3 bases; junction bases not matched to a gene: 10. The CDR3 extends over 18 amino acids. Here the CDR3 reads CASSREAGQGAHTGELFF. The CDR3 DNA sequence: TGTGCCAGCAGCCGAGAGGCGGGACAGGGGGCGCACACCGGGGAGCTGTTTTTT.

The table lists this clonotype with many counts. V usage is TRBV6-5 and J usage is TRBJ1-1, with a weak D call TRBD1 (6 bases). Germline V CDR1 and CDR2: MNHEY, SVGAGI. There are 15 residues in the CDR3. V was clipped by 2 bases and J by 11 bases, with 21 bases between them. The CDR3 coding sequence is TGTGCCAGCAGTTACCCAAGCCCCAGACAGGTTCGGGCTTTCTTT. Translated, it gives CASSYPSPRQVRAFF.

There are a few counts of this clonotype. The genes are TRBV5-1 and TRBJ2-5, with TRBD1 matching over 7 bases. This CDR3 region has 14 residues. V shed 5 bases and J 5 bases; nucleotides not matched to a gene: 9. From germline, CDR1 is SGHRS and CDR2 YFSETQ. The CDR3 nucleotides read TGCGCCAGCAGACTAAGACAGGGTAGGGAGACCCAGTACTTC. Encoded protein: CASRLRQGRETQYF.

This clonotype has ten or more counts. This CDR3 reads CASSFTGSSSYEQYF. DNA of the CDR3: TGCGCCAGCAGCTTTACAGGTTCGAGCTCCTACGAGCAGTACTTC. V and J are TRBV5-1 and TRBJ2-7, with D perhaps matching TRBD1 (5 bases). CDR3 length: 15 residues. Trimming removed 2 bases at V and 0 bases at J, with 12 bases between. The germline V gene encodes CDR1 SGHRS and CDR2 YFSETQ.

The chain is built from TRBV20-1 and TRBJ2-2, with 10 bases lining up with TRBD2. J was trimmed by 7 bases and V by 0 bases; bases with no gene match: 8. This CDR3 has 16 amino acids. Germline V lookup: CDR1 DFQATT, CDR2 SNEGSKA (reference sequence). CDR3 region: CSARDRASGGFGELFF. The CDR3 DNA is TGCAGTGCTAGAGATCGGGCTAGCGGGGGTTTCGGGGAGCTGTTTTTT.

The CDR3 DNA reads as TGTGCCAGCAGCCCCAGGTTGGACTCATTATTCCGGGAGACCCAGTACTTC. Translating it yields CASSPRLDSLFRETQYF. This chain joins TRBV12-3 or TRBV12-4 and TRBJ2-5; D possibly corresponds to TRBD2 (5 bases). With 6 bases removed from V and 5 bases from J, the gap between germline ends came to 25 bases. The CDR3 is 17 residues long.

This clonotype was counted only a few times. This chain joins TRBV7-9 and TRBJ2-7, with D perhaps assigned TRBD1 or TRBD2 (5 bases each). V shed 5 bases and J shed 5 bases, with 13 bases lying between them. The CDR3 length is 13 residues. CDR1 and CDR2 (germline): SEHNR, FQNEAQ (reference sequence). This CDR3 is CASSPGRANEQYF. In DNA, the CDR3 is TGTGCCAGCAGCCCGGGACGAGCGAACGAGCAGTACTTC.

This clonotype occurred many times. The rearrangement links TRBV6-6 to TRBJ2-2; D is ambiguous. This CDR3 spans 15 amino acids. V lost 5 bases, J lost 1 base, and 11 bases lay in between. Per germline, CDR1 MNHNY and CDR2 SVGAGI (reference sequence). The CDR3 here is CASSTLSKNTGELFF. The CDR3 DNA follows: TGTGCCAGCAGTACCCTCTCAAAGAACACCGGGGAGCTGTTTTTT.

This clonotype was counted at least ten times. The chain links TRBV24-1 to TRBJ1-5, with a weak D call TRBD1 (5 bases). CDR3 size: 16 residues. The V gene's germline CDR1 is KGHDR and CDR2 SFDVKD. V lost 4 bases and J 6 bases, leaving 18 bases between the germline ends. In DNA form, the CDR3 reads TGTGCCACCAGTGACTCTGGACGGGACCTCGGTCAGCCCCAGCATTTT. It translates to CATSDSGRDLGQPQHF.

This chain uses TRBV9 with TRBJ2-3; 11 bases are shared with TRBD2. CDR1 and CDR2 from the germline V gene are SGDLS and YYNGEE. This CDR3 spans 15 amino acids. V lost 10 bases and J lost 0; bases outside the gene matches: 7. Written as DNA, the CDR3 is TGTGCCGCTTCGACTAGCGGGGTTAGCACAGATACGCAGTATTTT. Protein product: CAASTSGVSTDTQYF.

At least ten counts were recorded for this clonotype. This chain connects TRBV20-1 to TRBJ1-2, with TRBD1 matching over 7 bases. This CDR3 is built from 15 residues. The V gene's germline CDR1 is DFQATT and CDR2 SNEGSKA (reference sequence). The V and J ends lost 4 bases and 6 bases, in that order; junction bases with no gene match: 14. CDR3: CSATRGQVGNHGYTF. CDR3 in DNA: TGCAGTGCTACCCGAGGACAGGTCGGAAACCATGGCTACACCTTC.

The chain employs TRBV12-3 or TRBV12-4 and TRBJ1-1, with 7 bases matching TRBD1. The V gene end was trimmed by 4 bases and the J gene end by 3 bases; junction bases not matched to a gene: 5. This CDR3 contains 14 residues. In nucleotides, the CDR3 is TGTGCCAGCAGTTCCGGACAGGCCCACACTGAAGCTTTCTTT. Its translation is CASSSGQAHTEAFF.

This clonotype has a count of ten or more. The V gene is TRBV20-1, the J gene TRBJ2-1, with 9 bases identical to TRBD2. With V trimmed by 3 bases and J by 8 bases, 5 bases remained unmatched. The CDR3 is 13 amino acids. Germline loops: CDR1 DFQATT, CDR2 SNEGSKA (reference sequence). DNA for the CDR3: TGCAGTGCTAGTCATAGCGGGGGTGATGAGCAGTTCTTC. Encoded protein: CSASHSGGDEQFF.

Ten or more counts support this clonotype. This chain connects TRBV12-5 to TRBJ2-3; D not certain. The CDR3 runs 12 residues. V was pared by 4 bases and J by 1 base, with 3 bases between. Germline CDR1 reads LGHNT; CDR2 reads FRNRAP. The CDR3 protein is CASGWGTDTQYF. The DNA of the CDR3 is TGTGCTAGTGGTTGGGGCACAGATACGCAGTATTTT.

Here the CDR3 DNA reads TGCAGCGTTGAAGAAGGGATTAGGTCCTATGGCTACACCTTC. This codes for CSVEEGIRSYGYTF. The genes are TRBV29-1 and TRBJ1-2; D not certain. The V gene's germline CDR1 is SQVTM and CDR2 ANQGSEA. V lost 0 bases and J 4 bases, leaving 12 bases between the germline ends. This CDR3 is built from 14 residues.

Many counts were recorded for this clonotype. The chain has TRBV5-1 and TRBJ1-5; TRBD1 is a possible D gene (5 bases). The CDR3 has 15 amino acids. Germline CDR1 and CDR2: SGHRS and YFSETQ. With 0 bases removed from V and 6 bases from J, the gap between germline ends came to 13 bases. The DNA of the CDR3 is TGCGCCAGCAGCTTGGATGGGGGAAAGGGTCAGCCCCAGCATTTT. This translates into CASSLDGGKGQPQHF.

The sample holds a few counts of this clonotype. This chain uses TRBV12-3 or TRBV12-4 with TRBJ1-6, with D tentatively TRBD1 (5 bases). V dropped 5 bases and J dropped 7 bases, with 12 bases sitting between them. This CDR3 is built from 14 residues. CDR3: CASSQGRQNSPLHF. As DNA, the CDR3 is TGTGCCAGCAGTCAGGGACGGCAAAATTCACCCCTCCACTTT.

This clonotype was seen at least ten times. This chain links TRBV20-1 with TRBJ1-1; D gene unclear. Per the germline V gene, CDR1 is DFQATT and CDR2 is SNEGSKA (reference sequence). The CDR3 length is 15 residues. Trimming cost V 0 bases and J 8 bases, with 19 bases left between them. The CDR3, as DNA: TGCAGTGCTAGAGATCTCGGTATAAGCTTAGTAGAAGCTTTCTTT. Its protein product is CSARDLGISLVEAFF.

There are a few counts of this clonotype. Here the CDR3 reads CASSPAQLTYEQYF. CDR3 nucleotide sequence: TGTGCCAGCAGCCCCGCACAGCTTACCTACGAGCAGTACTTC. The J gene is TRBJ2-7, the V gene TRBV7-2; D not resolved. Trimming shortened V by 5 bases and J by 2 bases, and 13 bases separated the two germline ends. The CDR3 runs 14 residues. Germline V CDR1 and CDR2: SGHTA, FQGNSA.

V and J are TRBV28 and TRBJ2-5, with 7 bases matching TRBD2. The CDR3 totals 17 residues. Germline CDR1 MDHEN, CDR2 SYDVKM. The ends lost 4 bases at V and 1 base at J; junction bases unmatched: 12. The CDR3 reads CASSSPSGAIFQETQYF. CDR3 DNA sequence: TGTGCCAGCAGTTCCCCCAGCGGGGCTATATTCCAAGAGACCCAGTACTTC.